The subject of this entry is one T cell receptor (beta chain). Its antigen is undetermined. Naive-designated CD8 cells lacked CD45RO, were positively enriched for CCR7, and omitted terminally differentiated effector memory CD45RA+ cells. Each subset's genomic DNA was split evenly across several immunoSEQ plates. The table came from immunoSEQ multiplex PCR; TCRdb's copy has only in-frame clones and leaves some out. This table has under 1 million clones, 96% appearing once. The source of the sample is a study of shared clonotypes between healthy human individuals. Study-level results: In general, naive subsets displayed greater estimated richness than memory subsets did. Despite large depth, rarefaction showed incomplete sorted-subset sequencing.

The sequence came from a man aged 25 to 40 in good health. Sequenced input: naive CD8+ T cells sorted from blood.

In DNA, the CDR3 is TGTGCCAGCAGTTACTCGGCAGGCGGGGGGACCCAGTACTTC. This gives the protein CASSYSAGGGTQYF. V and J are TRBV6-5 and TRBJ2-5; 7 bases are a match to TRBD2. Per the germline V gene, CDR1 is MNHEY and CDR2 is SVGAGI. The V and J ends lost 0 bases and 7 bases, in that order; junction bases with no gene match: 5. The CDR3 sequence is 14 residues long.